The entry that follows covers one T cell receptor beta chain sequence. Its antigen is currently not known. The data stem from a study of cytomegalovirus exposure and HLA in healthy donors (dated 2017 in TCRdb). About the study as a whole: An earlier analysis of some 600 of the donors reported around 280 Gb of sequence data and 100 million to 120 million unique TCR beta sequences obtained from some 170 million T cells. The later analysis used no new phenotypic data to find candidate immune exposures, relying instead on TCR beta sequences and their occurrence across donors. Among the roughly 400 genotyped donors, 75% to 90% belonged to the genetic ancestry cluster associated with self-reported Caucasian donors. A later analysis re-analyzed previously published TCR beta repertoires from 500 to 700 donors and added high-resolution HLA genotyping to study TCR occurrence patterns. The number of donors typed differed by locus, with 629-630 for A, B, C, DRB1 and DQB1, 522 for DQA1, 606 for DPA1, and under 490 for DPB1. Donor age, sex, ethnicity and CMV serostatus were collected together with the repertoire data. Besides the first cohort of more than 650 subjects, a separate validation cohort made up of 120 different subjects was used. To predict cytomegalovirus infection status, the study combined high-throughput TCR immunosequencing, statistical association of individual TCRs with disease status, and machine learning. Every discovery cohort repertoire had been produced on one sequencing platform. HLA typing included class I and class II loci at four-digit resolution. To decide whether each TCR beta V gene segment behaved as functional or pseudogenic, an earlier analysis of some 600 of the donors relied on high-throughput TCR beta sequencing. Approximately 310 gigabases of sequencing data and approximately 85 million unique TCR sequences were included in an early release covering 550 to 650 HLA-typed donors. The study profiled the T cell repertoires of more than 500 subjects by immunosequencing and related them to cytomegalovirus serostatus. A handful of DR-DQ haplotypes were handled as single units for association and clustering because linkage in the cohort was strong. The study was designed to test whether signatures of past pathogen exposure could be identified by cataloging public T cell receptors. Across some 400 genotyped donors of the cohort, an average of approximately 240,000 unique TCR beta nucleotide sequences per donor were sequenced, and 15% to 20% of those sequences were non-productive. In a later genetic analysis, genome-wide SNP genotypes for about 65% of the 666 donors were used, and that subset was treated as a discovery cohort. What the study reported, not specific to this receptor: The only immune exposure information available for the cohort was CMV serostatus. The authors suggested that the approach could potentially be extended to other disease states and immunological phenotypes. HLA typing was unavailable for some donors at each locus, so association tests used only the typed subset. A group of highly shared sequence variants was considered likely to be a technical artifact of the sequencing pipeline. Some IMGT-functional V segments, including TRBV6-2 and TRBV6-3, could not be distinguished by the 87-base-pair reads and were therefore excluded. At a false discovery rate of 0.05, a later analysis linked under 20,000 TCR beta sequences to specific HLA alleles. In the study, 150 to 200 TCR beta chains were listed as associated with cytomegalovirus. Across donors, most TCR sequences were observed very rarely, whereas some public TCRs were present in many individuals. In a later analysis, HLA-associated TCR beta chains showed more clonal expansion and lower generation probabilities than non-associated chains that were equally common. In a later genetic analysis, fewer N-insertions in productive TCRs were reported among donors in an Asian-associated ancestry cluster than the 666-donor mean. In a later analysis, several top co-occurrence clusters were reported to appear linked to parvovirus B19, influenza, CMV and Epstein-Barr virus. A further reported finding was that TCR beta sequences accurately predicted the HLA-A and HLA-B alleles for most subjects in the first cohort. The classifier was reported to diagnose cytomegalovirus status with high specificity and sensitivity in both the original cohort and the validation cohort. Assigning TCR associations to individual alleles was difficult when HLA alleles, especially DR and DQ, strongly co-occurred. The cohort was sequenced for TCR beta chains only, and without alpha or paired-chain data the features that could be detected were limited. Because counts were too low, more than 15 rarely observed V segments, including chromosome 9 orphons, were left out of the earlier analysis of some 640 of the donors. Three of the identified cytomegalovirus-associated TCR beta chains were confirmed in vitro to be specific for cytomegalovirus antigens. A later analysis found that TCR association rates varied across HLA loci, with DRB1 alleles showing the most associated TCRs and HLA-C alleles the fewest. The presence/absence analyses assumed that sequencing depth was roughly uniform across donors, and that assumption may not be true. In an earlier analysis of over 550 of the donors, most TCR beta V segments were observed in productive rearrangements about 87% or about 30% of the time, broadly matching IMGT annotations. V-gene and J-gene trimming of TCR beta chains was associated with a missense DCLRE1C variant in a later genetic analysis, and the association was replicated in an independent cohort. Correlated functional status among segregating V segments might be attributable to linkage disequilibrium, but an unknown experimental factor could not be ruled out. In a later analysis, most CMV-associated TCR beta chains were found to appear HLA-restricted, with HLA associations seemingly driven largely by CMV exposure.

Receptors were amplified or captured by the immunoSEQ multiplex PCR assay. The multiplex PCR relied on a mix of 60 forward primers for TCR Vbeta segments and 13 reverse primers for TCR Jbeta segments. Amplification of the CDR3 region of rearranged TCR beta genes was performed with a multiplex PCR assay on genomic DNA. The Illumina HiSeq System was used to sequence the amplified TCR beta libraries as 87-base-pair reads. In the original analysis: A later analysis tallied tens of millions of unique TCR beta chains across the 550 to 850 repertoires, and about 12 million of those chains were shared by two or more donors. To remove PCR and sequencing errors, raw reads were error-corrected and collapsed into unique sequences using a nearest-neighbor algorithm that merged closely related sequences. To assign V, D and J gene segments, CDR3 sequences were aligned to IMGT reference sequences. For a sequence to be retained, a match of at least six nucleotides was required to both a V gene segment and a J gene segment. Rearrangements were classified as productive when the CDR3 lacked stop codons and remained in frame with V and J, and all other rearrangements were classified as non-productive. Following IMGT convention, CDR3 was defined as the stretch from the second conserved V-encoded cysteine up to the conserved J-encoded phenylalanine. In an earlier analysis of 587 of the donors, sequences lacking an unambiguous match to a single V gene segment were excluded. An earlier analysis of fewer than 650 of the donors classified V segments as functional when productive rearrangements were above 56.7% and as segregating when the standard deviation between donors was above 5%. To diagnose cytomegalovirus status from the catalog of TCR beta chain sequences, a statistical classification framework was built. In a later analysis, TCR nucleotide sequences were compared against IMGT/GENE-DB human TR gene sequences so that V and J genes could be assigned. In a later analysis, CDR3 sequences and most-parsimonious VDJ recombination scenarios were assigned using the TCRdist pipeline. In a later analysis, every TCR beta chain was defined by the combination of its CDR3 amino acid sequence and its V-gene family, and reads without a unique V-gene family were dropped. A later analysis removed 550 to 700 highly shared, low-generation-probability nucleotide sequences to deal with suspected cross-contamination and a sequencing artifact. In a later analysis, a clonal expansion index for each public chain was calculated from normalized within-repertoire ranks of inferred template counts. In a later analysis, generation probabilities were computed with a VDJ recombination model fitted to out-of-frame rearrangements, and the resulting probabilities were checked against IGoR. In a later analysis, hypergeometric tests were used to score TCR-TCR, TCR-HLA and TCR-CMV co-occurrence, with a repertoire-size bias correction applied to TCR pairs. A later analysis estimated false discovery rates by permuting HLA or CMV assignments 20 times. In a later analysis, co-occurring TCRs were grouped using DBSCAN, with TCRdist sequence similarity added in when clustering inside HLA-allele-positive subsets. For co-occurrence clustering, repertoires with fewer than 30,000 or more than 120,000 public chains were excluded, along with 4 to 6 repertoires with anomalous nucleotide sharing. The source is immuneACCESS, and TCRdb retained only in-frame sequences with V and J called. Part of the clones is not carried over; for the studies checked, unresolved V genes explain less than half of this, and the remainder is unexplained. V, J and clone size were drawn from that table, and D and trimming were deduced from the DNA. This sample's table contains about 140,000 clones. 0.85% to 1% of the sample is taken by the ten largest.

In total, approximately 610 healthy bone marrow donors made up the cohort. All cohort members were sampled while nominally healthy, although unrecorded immune exposures were likely present. The donor tested CMV seronegative, placing the donor among the roughly 400 seronegative members of the cohort. Every donor gave a peripheral blood sample, and the peripheral blood mononuclear cells from that sample were used for TCR beta sequencing. Genomic DNA was extracted from the blood cell samples with the Qiagen DNeasy Blood Extraction Kit. V is cut by 7 bases and J by 5 bases, and the space between the germline ends is 17 bases. For CDR1 and CDR2, the germline V gene lists MNHNS and SASEGT. The cysteine opens and the phenylalanine closes a CDR3 of 14 amino acids. Only the CDR3 DNA is retained, 42 bases long and in frame from the first base.

The sequencing input was PBMCs. The clonotype originates from a male donor in good health and CMV-seronegative. The sequence links TRBV6-1 to TRBJ2-5; TRBD1 is a weak D gene call, 6 bases matching. This receptor carries the CDR3 CASTALTGRETQYF. The DNA is TGTGCCAGCACCGCCTTAACAGGGCGGGAGACCCAGTACTTC.